This TCR beta chain was captured in a study of blood T cell repertoires in COVID-19. Data came from immunoSEQ multiplex PCR; TCRdb stores just in-frame clones and leaves some out. The table includes approximately 220,000 clones, more than 70% detected once. Trimming removed 0 bases from V and 1 base from J; junction bases left unmatched: 4. The CDR3 extends over 16 amino acids. Germline CDR1 and CDR2: SGHRS and YFSETQ. Material for sequencing was PBMCs or T cells enriched from blood (not recorded which). The chain recombines TRBV5-1 with TRBJ2-3, with TRBD2 matching over 8 bases. This clonotype was obtained from a woman aged 40 to 50 with acute COVID-19. CDR3 coding DNA: TGCGCCAGCAGCTTGGGACTAGCGATGCGCACAGATACGCAGTATTTT. Translated, it gives CASSLGLAMRTDTQYF. The variable domain in full, completed from reference TRBV5-1 and TRBJ2-3, reads KAGVTQTPRYLIKTRGQQVTLSCSPISGHRSVSWYQQTPGQGLQFLFEYFSETQRNKGNFPGRFSGRQFSNSRSEMNVSTLELGDSALYLCASSLGLAMRTDTQYFGPGTRLTVL.